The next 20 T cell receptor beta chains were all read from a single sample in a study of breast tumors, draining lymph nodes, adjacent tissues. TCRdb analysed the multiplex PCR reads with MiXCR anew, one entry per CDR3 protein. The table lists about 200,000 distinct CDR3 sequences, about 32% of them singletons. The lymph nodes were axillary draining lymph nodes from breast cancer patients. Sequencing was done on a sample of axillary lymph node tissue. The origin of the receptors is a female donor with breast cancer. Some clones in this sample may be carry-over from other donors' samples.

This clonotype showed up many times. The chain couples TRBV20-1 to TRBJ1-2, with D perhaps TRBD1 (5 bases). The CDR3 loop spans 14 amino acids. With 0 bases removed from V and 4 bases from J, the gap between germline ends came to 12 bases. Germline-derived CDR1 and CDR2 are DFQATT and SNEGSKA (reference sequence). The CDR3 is CSAREQTGPYGYTF. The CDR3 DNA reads TGCAGTGCTAGAGAACAAACGGGGCCCTATGGCTACACCTTC.

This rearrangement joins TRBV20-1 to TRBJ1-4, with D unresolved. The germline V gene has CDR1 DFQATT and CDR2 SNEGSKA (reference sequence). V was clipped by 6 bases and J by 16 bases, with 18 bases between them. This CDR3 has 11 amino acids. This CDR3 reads CSAPTSGRAFF. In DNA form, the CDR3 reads TGCAGTGCACCGACTAGCGGGAGGGCGTTTTTT.

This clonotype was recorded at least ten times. The CDR3 DNA reads as TGTGCCAGCAGCTTGGGTGCTCTCTCTGGGGCCAACGTCCTGACTTTC. This translates into CASSLGALSGANVLTF. The J gene is TRBJ2-6, the V gene TRBV5-8; D is uncertain. The V end was cut by 0 bases, the J end by 0 bases, with 7 bases between. The V gene's germline CDR1 is SGHTS and CDR2 YDEGEE. The CDR3 runs to 16 residues.

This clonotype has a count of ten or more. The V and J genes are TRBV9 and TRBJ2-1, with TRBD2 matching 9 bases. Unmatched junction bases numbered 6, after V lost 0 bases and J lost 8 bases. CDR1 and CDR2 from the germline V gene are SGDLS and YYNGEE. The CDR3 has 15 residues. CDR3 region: CASSVEDSGSHEQFF. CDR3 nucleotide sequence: TGTGCCAGCAGCGTAGAGGATAGCGGGAGCCATGAGCAGTTCTTC.

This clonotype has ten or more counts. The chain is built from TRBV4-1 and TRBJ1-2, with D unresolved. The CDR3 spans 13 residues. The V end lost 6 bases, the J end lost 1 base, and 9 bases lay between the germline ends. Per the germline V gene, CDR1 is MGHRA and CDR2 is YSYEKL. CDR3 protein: CASRPAFNYGYTF. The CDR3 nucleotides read TGCGCCAGCAGGCCCGCCTTTAACTATGGCTACACCTTC.

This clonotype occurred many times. The CDR3 sequence: CASSKEAGGSYEQYF. In DNA form, the CDR3 reads TGTGCCAGCAGCAAAGAGGCGGGAGGTTCCTACGAGCAGTACTTC. This chain connects TRBV7-2 to TRBJ2-7, with TRBD2 matching 8 bases. The germline V gene encodes CDR1 SGHTA and CDR2 FQGNSA. V lost 5 bases and J lost 1; bases outside the gene matches: 7. The CDR3 is made up of 15 amino acids.

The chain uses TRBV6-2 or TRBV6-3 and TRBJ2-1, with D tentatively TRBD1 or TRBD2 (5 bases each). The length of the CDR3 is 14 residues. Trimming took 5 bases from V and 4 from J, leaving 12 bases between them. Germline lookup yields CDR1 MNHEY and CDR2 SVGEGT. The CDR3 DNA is TGTGCCAGCAGTCTAGGGAGACAGTACAATGAGCAGTTCTTC. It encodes CASSLGRQYNEQFF.

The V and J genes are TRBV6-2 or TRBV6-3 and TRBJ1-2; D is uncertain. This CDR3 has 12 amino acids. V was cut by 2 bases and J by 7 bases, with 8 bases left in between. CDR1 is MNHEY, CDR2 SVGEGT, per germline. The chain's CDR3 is CASSYLRGGYTF. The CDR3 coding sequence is TGTGCCAGCAGTTACCTCCGGGGTGGCTACACCTTC.

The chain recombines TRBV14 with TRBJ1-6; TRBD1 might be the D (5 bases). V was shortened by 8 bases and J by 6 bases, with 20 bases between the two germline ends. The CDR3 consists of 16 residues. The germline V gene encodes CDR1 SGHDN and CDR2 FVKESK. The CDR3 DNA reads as TGTGCCAGCGGCCCCCCGACGGGGCGGAGTAATTCACCCCTCCACTTT. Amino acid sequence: CASGPPTGRSNSPLHF. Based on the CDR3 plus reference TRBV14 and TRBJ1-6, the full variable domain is EAGVTQFPSHSVIEKGQTVTLRCDPISGHDNLYWYRRVMGKEIKFLLHFVKESKQDESGMPNNRFLAERTGGTYSTLKVQPAELEDSGVYFCASGPPTGRSNSPLHFGNGTRLTVT.

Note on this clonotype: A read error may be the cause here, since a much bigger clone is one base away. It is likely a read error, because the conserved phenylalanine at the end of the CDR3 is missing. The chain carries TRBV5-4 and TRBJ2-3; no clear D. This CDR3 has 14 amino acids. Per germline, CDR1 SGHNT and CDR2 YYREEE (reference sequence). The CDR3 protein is CASRLDTSTDTQYL. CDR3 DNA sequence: TGTGCCAGCAGGTTGGATACTAGCACAGATACGCAGTATCTT.

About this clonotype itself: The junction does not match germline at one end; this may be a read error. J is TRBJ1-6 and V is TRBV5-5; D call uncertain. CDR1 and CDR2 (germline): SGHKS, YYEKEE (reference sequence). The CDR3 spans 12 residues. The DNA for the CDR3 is TGTGCCACCAGCCCCGAATATACACTCCTCCACTTT. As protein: CATSPEYTLLHF.

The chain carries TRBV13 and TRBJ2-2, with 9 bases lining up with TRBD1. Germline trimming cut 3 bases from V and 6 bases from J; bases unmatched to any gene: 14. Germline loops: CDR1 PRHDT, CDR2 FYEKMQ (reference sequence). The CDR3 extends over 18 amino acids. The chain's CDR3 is CASSFRLLGQGFSGELFF. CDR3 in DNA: TGTGCCAGCAGCTTCCGACTATTAGGACAGGGGTTTTCCGGGGAGCTGTTTTTT.

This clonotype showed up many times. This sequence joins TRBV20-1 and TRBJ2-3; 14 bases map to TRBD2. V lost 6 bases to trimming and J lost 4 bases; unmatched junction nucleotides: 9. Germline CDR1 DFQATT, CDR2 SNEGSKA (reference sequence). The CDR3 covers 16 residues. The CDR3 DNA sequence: TGCAGTGCCCCCGGACTAGCGGGAGGACGGGCAGATACGCAGTATTTT. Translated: CSAPGLAGGRADTQYF.

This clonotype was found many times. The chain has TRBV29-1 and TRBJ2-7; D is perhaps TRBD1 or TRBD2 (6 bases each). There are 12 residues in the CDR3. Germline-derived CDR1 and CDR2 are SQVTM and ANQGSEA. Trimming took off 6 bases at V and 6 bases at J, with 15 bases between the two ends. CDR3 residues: CSVRDTLAEQYF. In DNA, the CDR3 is TGCAGCGTGCGGGACACCCTCGCCGAGCAGTACTTC.

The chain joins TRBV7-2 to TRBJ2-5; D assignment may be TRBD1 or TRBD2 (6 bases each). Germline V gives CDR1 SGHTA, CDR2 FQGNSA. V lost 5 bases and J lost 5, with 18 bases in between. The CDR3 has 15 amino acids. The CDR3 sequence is CASSRRGLWVETQYF. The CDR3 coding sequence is TGTGCCAGCAGCCGACGGGGGCTTTGGGTGGAGACCCAGTACTTC.

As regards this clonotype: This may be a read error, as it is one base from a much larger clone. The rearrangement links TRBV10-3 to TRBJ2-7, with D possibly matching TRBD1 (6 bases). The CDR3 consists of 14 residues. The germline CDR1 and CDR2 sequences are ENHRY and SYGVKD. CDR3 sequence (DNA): TGTGCCAGCAGTGCGGACAGTTGGGTCTACGGGCAGTACTTC. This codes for CASSADSWVYGQYF.

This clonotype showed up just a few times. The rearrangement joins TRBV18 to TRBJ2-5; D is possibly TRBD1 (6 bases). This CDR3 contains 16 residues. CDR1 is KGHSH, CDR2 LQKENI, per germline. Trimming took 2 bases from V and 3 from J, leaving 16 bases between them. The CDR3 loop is CASSPRGQGSEETQYF. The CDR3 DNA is TGTGCCAGCTCACCAAGAGGGCAGGGGTCGGAAGAGACCCAGTACTTC.

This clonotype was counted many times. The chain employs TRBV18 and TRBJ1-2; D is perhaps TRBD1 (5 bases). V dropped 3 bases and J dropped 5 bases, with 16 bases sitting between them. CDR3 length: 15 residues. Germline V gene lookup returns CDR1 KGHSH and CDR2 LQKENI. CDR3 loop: CASSPKVDSLYGYTF. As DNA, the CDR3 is TGTGCCAGCTCACCGAAAGTCGACAGCTTGTATGGCTACACCTTC.

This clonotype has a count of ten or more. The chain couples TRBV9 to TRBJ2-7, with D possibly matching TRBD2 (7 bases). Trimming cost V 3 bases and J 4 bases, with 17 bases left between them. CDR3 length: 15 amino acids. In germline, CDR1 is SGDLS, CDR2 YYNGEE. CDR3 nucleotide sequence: TGTGCCAGCAGCGAGGGGGGGGGAGGGATATACGAGCAGTACTTC. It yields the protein CASSEGGGGIYEQYF.

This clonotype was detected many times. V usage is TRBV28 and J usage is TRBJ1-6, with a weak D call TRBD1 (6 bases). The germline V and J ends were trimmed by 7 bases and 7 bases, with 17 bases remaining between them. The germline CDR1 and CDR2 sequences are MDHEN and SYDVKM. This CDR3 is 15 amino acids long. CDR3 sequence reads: CASTPAEGVNSPLHF. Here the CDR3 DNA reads TGTGCCAGCACCCCGGCGGAGGGGGTAAATTCACCCCTCCACTTT. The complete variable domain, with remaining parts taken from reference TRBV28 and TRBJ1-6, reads DVKVTQSSRYLVKRTGEKVFLECVQDMDHENMFWYRQDPGLGLRLIYFSYDVKMKEKGDIPEGYSVSREKKERFSLILESASTNQTSMYLCASTPAEGVNSPLHFGNGTRLTVT.